The rows below give T cell receptor beta chains drawn from one sample of a study of blood T cell repertoires in COVID-19. The method was immunoSEQ multiplex PCR; TCRdb's version includes in-frame clones alone and lacks a portion of them. Of a few hundred thousand clones listed, about 85% are singletons. Sequencing was done on a sample of peripheral blood. The origin of the receptors is a woman aged 18 to 35 who had recovered from COVID-19. CDR3s include the opening cysteine and the closing phenylalanine or tryptophan. The order of the fields is J gene, V gene, clone size, CDR3 protein. Rows may omit the clone size; those that give it use once, few, many or a size class.

J: TRBJ2-1; V: TRBV4-2; size: NA; CDR3: CASSQETSGREQFF
J: TRBJ1-2; V: TRBV12-3/TRBV12-4; size: NA; CDR3: CVVLRGLYGYTF
J: TRBJ1-1; V: TRBV7-8; size: NA; CDR3: CASSPTRTVMNTEAFF
J: TRBJ1-5; V: TRBV10-3; size: NA; CDR3: CAISPGTGNLQHF
J: TRBJ1-1; V: TRBV5-1; size: NA; CDR3: CASSLTGFQTEAFF
J: TRBJ1-2; V: TRBV5-1; size: NA; CDR3: CASSLGGVAWYGYTF
J: TRBJ2-7; V: TRBV5-1; size: NA; CDR3: CASSLESSVYEQYF
J: TRBJ1-1; V: TRBV30; size: NA; CDR3: CAWSVQGQAFF
J: TRBJ2-7; V: TRBV7-8; size: once; CDR3: CASSLAPGVGYEQYF
J: TRBJ1-1; V: TRBV3-1/TRBV3-2; size: NA; CDR3: CASSQVRGGKGAATEAFF